These 21 T cell receptor beta chains came from one sample sequenced in a study of blood T cells in healthy people across ages (dated by TCRdb to the mid-2010s). Library preparation used 5' RACE. The sequencer was an Illumina HiSeq 2500. A second PCR of about 6 to 11 cycles was run with a J-beta primer mix and a sample-barcoded 5' primer. TCRdb applied fastp at Q25 and MiXCR to the public reads, then kept only in-frame beta chains. CDR3 protein duplicates are merged, each entry listing the most common genes and DNA. This sample lists 800,000 to 1,000,000 distinct CDR3 sequences; around 48% were detected once. Clones ranked in the top ten supply roughly an eighth of the sample. Sequencing used blood. These receptors all come from a man in his thirties or forties in good health.

CDR3 coding DNA: TGTGCCAGCAGTTATCAGGACGGCAGCAATCAGCCCCAGCATTTT. Its protein is CASSYQDGSNQPQHF. The chain carries TRBV6-6 and TRBJ1-5, with D unresolved. This CDR3 is 15 amino acids long. The germline CDR1 and CDR2 sequences are MNHNY and SVGAGI (reference sequence). The ends were cut back, 3 bases at V and 1 base at J, with 10 bases in the middle.

The chain is built from TRBV30 and TRBJ1-5; perhaps TRBD1 as D (5 bases). V lost 5 bases, J lost 7 bases, and 15 bases lay in between. The CDR3 contains 13 residues. Germline loops: CDR1 GTSNPN, CDR2 SVGIG (reference sequence). This CDR3 reads CAWGTYGGQPQHF. The DNA of the CDR3 is TGTGCCTGGGGGACCTACGGAGGGCAGCCCCAGCATTTT.

This chain uses TRBV7-2 with TRBJ2-5, with D possibly being TRBD2 (6 bases). Germline V gives CDR1 SGHTA, CDR2 FQGNSA. V was shortened by 5 bases and J by 2 bases, with 15 bases between the two germline ends. There are 15 residues in the CDR3. The CDR3 sequence: CASSANPGTQETQYF. CDR3 DNA sequence: TGTGCCAGCAGCGCAAACCCCGGGACTCAAGAGACCCAGTACTTC.

This clonotype was seen a few times. J is TRBJ1-6 and V is TRBV20-1, with D possibly TRBD1 on 5 matching bases. V shed 3 bases and J shed 5 bases, with 14 bases lying between them. CDR1 is DFQATT, CDR2 SNEGSKA, per germline (reference sequence). CDR3 size: 15 residues. CDR3: CSASPTGVDNSPLHF. Written as DNA, the CDR3 is TGCAGTGCTAGTCCCACAGGCGTCGATAATTCACCCCTCCACTTT.

This clonotype was seen only once. The CDR3 sequence is CASSRQGVTYEQYF. In DNA form, the CDR3 reads TGTGCCAGCAGCAGACAGGGTGTAACCTACGAGCAGTACTTC. The chain links TRBV6-5 to TRBJ2-7, with 7 nucleotides matching TRBD1. With 6 bases clipped from V and 2 bases from J, the junction kept 7 bases outside the gene matches. Germline V CDR1 and CDR2: MNHEY, SVGAGI. The CDR3 is made up of 14 amino acids.

This sequence joins TRBV10-3 and TRBJ2-3; D gene ambiguous. The CDR3 is 14 amino acids. Trimming cost V 3 bases and J 0 bases, with 7 bases left between them. In germline, CDR1 is ENHRY, CDR2 SYGVKD. CDR3 nucleotide sequence: TGTGCCATCAGTGAAATGGGGAGCACAGATACGCAGTATTTT. It encodes CAISEMGSTDTQYF.

This clonotype was found a few times. The rearrangement links TRBV10-3 to TRBJ1-6, with D maybe TRBD1 (5 bases). Germline lookup yields CDR1 ENHRY and CDR2 SYGVKD. The CDR3 totals 12 residues. V lost 3 bases and J lost 8, with 5 bases in between. The CDR3 DNA reads as TGTGCCATCAGTGAAGGGGATTCACCCCTCCACTTT. Encoded protein: CAISEGDSPLHF.

J is TRBJ2-1 and V is TRBV7-9; perhaps TRBD2 as D (5 bases). Germline values: CDR1 SEHNR, CDR2 FQNEAQ (reference sequence). With 3 bases removed from V and 6 bases from J, the gap between germline ends came to 18 bases. This CDR3 is 16 amino acids long. The CDR3 coding sequence is TGTGCCAGCAGCTTGGGCCGGGGTCCCTCAGTCAATGAGCAGTTCTTC. It is translated as CASSLGRGPSVNEQFF.

The J gene is TRBJ1-2, the V gene TRBV4-1; D gene uncertain. The germline V and J ends were trimmed by 4 bases and 4 bases, with 16 bases remaining between them. This CDR3 has 15 amino acids. Germline loops: CDR1 MGHRA, CDR2 YSYEKL. In nucleotides, the CDR3 is TGCGCCAGCAGCCCAGAGGTCGGAAAGGGCTATGGCTACACCTTC. This translates into CASSPEVGKGYGYTF.

A few counts support this clonotype. The V gene is TRBV7-8, the J gene TRBJ2-1; 9 nucleotides match TRBD2. Germline lookup yields CDR1 SGHVS and CDR2 FQNEAQ. This CDR3 contains 17 residues. V trimming: 0 bases; J trimming: 5 bases; junction bases outside the gene matches: 8. CDR3 coding DNA: TGTGCCAGCAGCTTAGCTAGCGGGGGCCCCGGCGACAATGAGCAGTTCTTC. Amino acids: CASSLASGGPGDNEQFF.

V gene TRBV2 combines with J gene TRBJ1-6; D ambiguous. Germline values: CDR1 SNHLY, CDR2 FYNNEI. Trimming left V 6 bases short and J 4 bases short, with 7 bases between. The CDR3 is 13 residues long. CDR3 DNA sequence: TGTGCCAGCAGAACAGAGTATAATTCACCCCTCCACTTT. It translates to CASRTEYNSPLHF.

This clonotype was observed a few times. The J gene is TRBJ2-3, the V gene TRBV5-1; D perhaps matches TRBD2 (5 bases). The CDR3 contains 14 residues. Trimming left V 5 bases short and J 5 bases short, with 15 bases between. Germline V lookup: CDR1 SGHRS, CDR2 YFSETQ. The DNA of the CDR3 is TGCGCCAGCAGACCTACTCCAGAGGGAGATACGCAGTATTTT. Protein sequence: CASRPTPEGDTQYF.

V and J are TRBV18 and TRBJ2-7; 7 bases align to TRBD1. Trimming removed 3 bases from V and 0 bases from J; junction bases left unmatched: 5. CDR3 length: 15 residues. Germline loops: CDR1 KGHSH, CDR2 LQKENI. The DNA of the CDR3 is TGTGCCAGCTCACCCGGGACAGTGCTCTCCTACGAGCAGTACTTC. Amino acids: CASSPGTVLSYEQYF.

Comment on this clonotype: A single base separates this from a much larger clone, so it may be a read error. The CDR3, as DNA: TGTACCAGCAGCCAAGATGGGGGCGGACCGTCGAATGAGCAGTTCTTC. It specifies CTSSQDGGGPSNEQFF. This chain joins TRBV4-2 and TRBJ2-1; a weak D match, TRBD1 (6 bases). Germline CDR1 is LGHNA and CDR2 is YNFKEQ. This CDR3 has 16 residues.

This chain connects TRBV4-3 to TRBJ1-5; D remains unclear. Germline values: CDR1 LGHNA, CDR2 YSLEER. This CDR3 has 16 residues. Trimming took 0 bases from V and 5 from J, leaving 14 bases between them. CDR3 amino acids: CASSQDLGYGDQPQHF. The CDR3, as DNA: TGCGCCAGCAGCCAAGATCTAGGGTACGGAGATCAGCCCCAGCATTTT.

The chain recombines TRBV13 with TRBJ2-3; the D gene could be TRBD1 or TRBD2 (5 bases each). Looked up from germline, CDR1 is PRHDT and CDR2 is FYEKMQ (reference sequence). The ends were cut back, 4 bases at V and 0 bases at J, with 11 bases in the middle. The CDR3 totals 15 residues. The CDR3 nucleotides read TGTGCCAGCAGCTCGGGACGGATTAGCACAGATACGCAGTATTTT. Translated: CASSSGRISTDTQYF.

J is TRBJ2-7 and V is TRBV20-1, with 12 bases lining up with TRBD1. Germline trimming cut 4 bases from V and 3 bases from J; bases unmatched to any gene: 4. This CDR3 has 14 residues. CDR1 is DFQATT and CDR2 is SNEGSKA in the germline V gene (reference sequence). The CDR3 region is CSATGTGGNYEQYF. The CDR3, as DNA: TGCAGTGCTACCGGGACAGGGGGCAACTACGAGCAGTACTTC.

V gene TRBV9 combines with J gene TRBJ2-3, with D hard to call. V was cut by 4 bases and J by 9 bases, with 15 bases left in between. CDR3 length: 13 residues. Per germline, CDR1 SGDLS and CDR2 YYNGEE. The CDR3 protein is CASSSKVPRTQYF. Written as DNA, the CDR3 is TGTGCCAGCAGCTCCAAGGTGCCGAGGACGCAGTATTTT.

In this sample, this clonotype turned up a few times. The chain uses TRBV6-5 and TRBJ1-2; 8 positions match TRBD1. Unmatched junction bases numbered 4, after V lost 8 bases and J lost 5 bases. The CDR3 covers 12 residues. Germline CDR1 is MNHEY and CDR2 is SVGAGI. CDR3 DNA: TGTGCCAGCTCGACAGGGGTATATGGCTACACCTTC. This codes for CASSTGVYGYTF.

As concerns this clonotype: Sequence at one end of the junction differs from germline and may be a read error. CDR3 amino acids: CAGSERTESSYEQYF. CDR3 in DNA: TGTGCCGGCAGTGAAAGGACGGAAAGCTCCTACGAGCAGTACTTC. This chain joins TRBV6-1 and TRBJ2-7; D gene ambiguous. CDR1 and CDR2 from the germline V gene are MNHNS and SASEGT. The CDR3 has 15 amino acids.

The chain is built from TRBV7-6 and TRBJ2-5; 10 nucleotides match TRBD1. The germline gives CDR1 SGHVS, CDR2 FNYEAQ. CDR3 length: 17 residues. V shed 1 base and J 11 bases; nucleotides not matched to a gene: 16. The CDR3: CASSLVTRTGGRNEQYF. The CDR3, as DNA: TGTGCCAGCAGCTTAGTCACCCGGACAGGGGGTCGCAATGAGCAGTACTTC.